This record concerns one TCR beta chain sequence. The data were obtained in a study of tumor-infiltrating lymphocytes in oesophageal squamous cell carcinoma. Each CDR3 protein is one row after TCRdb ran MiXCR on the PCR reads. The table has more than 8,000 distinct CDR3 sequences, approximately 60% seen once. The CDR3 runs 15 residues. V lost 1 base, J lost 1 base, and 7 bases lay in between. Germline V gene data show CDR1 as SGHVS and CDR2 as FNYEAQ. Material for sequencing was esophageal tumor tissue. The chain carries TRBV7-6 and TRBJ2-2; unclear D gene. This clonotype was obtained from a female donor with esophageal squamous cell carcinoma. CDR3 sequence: CASSLVAVNTGELFF. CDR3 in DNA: TGTGCCAGCAGCTTAGTTGCGGTGAACACCGGGGAGCTGTTTTTT.